Listed here are 28 T cell receptor beta chains from one sample, sequenced in a study of glioma-infiltrating T cells. Amplification of TCR alpha and beta CDR3 regions from RNA used iRepertoire nested multiplex PCR. In TCRdb, the multiplex PCR reads were re-called with MiXCR into one record per CDR3 protein. The sample includes some 150,000 distinct CDR3 sequences, more than 35% of them seen just once. Sequenced sample: glioma tissue, nonneoplastic brain tissue, or PBMCs (not recorded which). These receptors were collected from a human donor with low-grade glioma or glioblastoma, undergoing nonglioma brain surgery, or in good health (not recorded which).

This clonotype was detected a few times. This chain links TRBV6-1 with TRBJ1-6; TRBD1 aligns across 8 bases. Germline trimming cut 5 bases from V and 6 bases from J; bases unmatched to any gene: 3. Germline-derived CDR1 and CDR2 are MNHNS and SASEGT. The CDR3 covers 14 residues. CDR3 region: CASSIQGGNSPLHF. In DNA, the CDR3 is TGTGCCAGCAGTATACAGGGGGGTAATTCACCCCTCCACTTT.

The rearrangement joins TRBV24-1 to TRBJ1-2, with a possible D match to TRBD1 (6 bases). Germline CDR1 reads KGHDR; CDR2 reads SFDVKD. The CDR3 covers 12 residues. V was trimmed by 9 bases and J by 8 bases, leaving 15 bases between them. The CDR3 protein is CATEDSLGGYTF. For the CDR3, the DNA is TGTGCCACCGAGGACAGTCTGGGGGGCTACACCTTC.

J is TRBJ2-2 and V is TRBV27; D is uncertain. The CDR3 runs to 14 residues. V shed 4 bases and J shed 4 bases, with 10 bases lying between them. The germline CDR1 and CDR2 sequences are MNHEY and SMNVEV (reference sequence). The CDR3 coding sequence is TGTGCCAGCAGTTGGGCTGGAACCACCGGGGAGCTGTTTTTT. This sequence encodes CASSWAGTTGELFF.

The chain couples TRBV6-6 to TRBJ1-5; 9 nucleotides agree with TRBD1. Trimming cost V 5 bases and J 2 bases; bases outside gene matches: 4. This CDR3 region has 15 residues. Germline V CDR1 and CDR2: MNHNY, SVGAGI (reference sequence). The CDR3 sequence: CASSPTGGRNQPQHF. The CDR3 region has the DNA TGTGCCAGCAGTCCAACAGGGGGCCGCAATCAGCCCCAGCATTTT.

J is TRBJ2-7 and V is TRBV6-2 or TRBV6-3; perhaps D is TRBD1 or TRBD2 (5 bases each). Germline-derived CDR1 and CDR2 are MNHEY and SVGEGT. V was trimmed by 5 bases and J by 4 bases, leaving 15 bases between them. This CDR3 has 14 residues. As DNA, the CDR3 is TGTGCCAGCAGTAAATCAATGGGGGTATACGAGCAGTACTTC. Amino acid sequence: CASSKSMGVYEQYF.

The genes are TRBV12-3 or TRBV12-4 and TRBJ1-1; a possible D gene is TRBD1 (6 bases). The CDR3 has 13 amino acids. The V and J ends lost 3 bases and 4 bases respectively, with 9 bases between them. The CDR3 sequence: CASSFKQGTEAFF. CDR3 nucleotide sequence: TGTGCCAGCAGTTTCAAACAGGGCACTGAAGCTTTCTTT.

CDR3 loop: CASSFGRAPSLFF. The CDR3 DNA sequence: TGTGCCAGCAGTTTTGGACGGGCTCCCTCCTTGTTTTTT. V usage is TRBV28 and J usage is TRBJ1-4; D is unresolved. V was trimmed by 3 bases and J by 15 bases, leaving 17 bases between them. Germline values: CDR1 MDHEN, CDR2 SYDVKM. The CDR3 totals 13 residues.

This chain joins TRBV6-1 and TRBJ2-7, with TRBD2 matching over 9 bases. The CDR3 is made up of 15 amino acids. Germline V lookup: CDR1 MNHNS, CDR2 SASEGT. Trimming removed 6 bases from V and 3 bases from J; junction bases left unmatched: 9. CDR3 nucleotides: TGTGCCAGCAGAACGGGGTCTAGCGGGAACTACGAGCAGTACTTC. Its translation: CASRTGSSGNYEQYF.

V gene TRBV6-2 or TRBV6-3 combines with J gene TRBJ2-3; D might be TRBD1 or TRBD2, each matching 5 bases. Trimming cost V 9 bases and J 7 bases, with 14 bases left between them. Germline V CDR1 and CDR2: MNHEY, SVGEGT. CDR3 length: 12 amino acids. The CDR3 region has the DNA TGTGCCAGTACCATCGGGGCAAATACGCAGTATTTT. Its translation: CASTIGANTQYF.

The chain has TRBV29-1 and TRBJ2-1, with TRBD2 matching 10 bases. J gave up 1 base and V 6 bases, and 3 bases lay outside the gene matches. CDR1 SQVTM and CDR2 ANQGSEA come from the germline V gene. The CDR3 has 14 residues. As DNA, the CDR3 is TGCAGCGTCCCGACTAGCGGGTCCTACAATGAGCAGTTCTTC. It translates to CSVPTSGSYNEQFF.

This clonotype was recorded a few times. V usage is TRBV27 and J usage is TRBJ2-2; D ambiguous. V was shortened by 3 bases and J by 7 bases, with 3 bases between the two germline ends. Germline assignment: CDR1 MNHEY and CDR2 SMNVEV (reference sequence). The CDR3 is 11 residues long. The CDR3 nucleotides read TGTGCCAGCAGTTTTGGCGGGGAGCTGTTTTTT. This encodes CASSFGGELFF.

The V and J genes are TRBV5-5 and TRBJ2-1; 15 bases are a match to TRBD2. The ends lost 4 bases at V and 10 bases at J; junction bases unmatched: 6. The germline gives CDR1 SGHKS, CDR2 YYEKEE (reference sequence). The CDR3 is made up of 15 amino acids. The CDR3 sequence is CASSRWTSGGDEQFF. The CDR3 bases are TGTGCCAGCAGCAGATGGACTAGCGGGGGGGACGAGCAGTTCTTC.

The V gene is TRBV12-3 or TRBV12-4, the J gene TRBJ2-3; D call uncertain. The CDR3 extends over 15 amino acids. V was shortened by 1 base and J by 4 bases, with 12 bases between the two germline ends. CDR3 bases: TGTGCCAGCAGTTTAGACGTTAAAGCCGCAGATACGCAGTATTTT. Translation gives CASSLDVKAADTQYF.

V and J are TRBV14 and TRBJ1-2; no reliable D call. In germline, CDR1 is SGHDN, CDR2 FVKESK. This CDR3 is 15 amino acids long. V lost 5 bases to trimming and J lost 0 bases, with 13 bases between them. CDR3 amino acids: CASSNTWTPNYGYTF. The CDR3 nucleotides read TGTGCCAGCAGCAATACTTGGACCCCTAACTATGGCTACACCTTC.

The sample holds a few counts of this clonotype. The chain joins TRBV20-1 to TRBJ2-1, with D unresolved. CDR1 is DFQATT and CDR2 is SNEGSKA in the germline V gene (reference sequence). Between the trimmed V and J ends, which lost 6 bases and 8 bases, there was a span of 11 bases. The length of the CDR3 is 11 residues. CDR3 in amino acids: CSAPREDEQFF. The DNA for the CDR3 is TGCAGTGCCCCTAGAGAGGATGAGCAGTTCTTC.

The table lists this clonotype with a few counts. This sequence joins TRBV19 and TRBJ2-1; D gene unclear. Trimming removed 5 bases at V and 6 bases at J, with 14 bases between. The CDR3 has 14 residues. The germline CDR1 and CDR2 sequences are LNHDA and SQIVND (reference sequence). CDR3 residues: CASSPEHSVNEQFF. The CDR3 DNA reads TGTGCCAGTAGTCCCGAGCACAGCGTCAATGAGCAGTTCTTC.

Notes on this clonotype: Possible read error: a much larger clone is one base away. The V and J genes are TRBV6-5 and TRBJ1-2; the match to TRBD1 covers 10 bases. Germline V gene data show CDR1 as MNHEY and CDR2 as SVGAGI. There are 18 residues in the CDR3. CDR3: CASSYPPGDRGVGYGCTF. The CDR3 region has the DNA TGTGCCAGCAGTTACCCTCCTGGGGACAGGGGAGTGGGGTATGGCTGCACCTTC.

This chain connects TRBV19 to TRBJ2-5, with D unclear. Trimming removed 8 bases at V and 4 bases at J, with 14 bases between. The CDR3 covers 13 residues. The germline V gene encodes CDR1 LNHDA and CDR2 SQIVND (reference sequence). CDR3 sequence reads: CASRPQDLETQYF. CDR3 in DNA: TGTGCCAGTCGGCCGCAGGACCTAGAGACCCAGTACTTC.

V and J are TRBV27 and TRBJ2-6, with D perhaps being TRBD1 or TRBD2 (6 bases each). The CDR3 runs 16 residues. The V and J ends lost 0 bases and 2 bases respectively, with 8 bases between them. CDR1 and CDR2 from the germline V gene are MNHEY and SMNVEV (reference sequence). CDR3 sequence reads: CASSLSRGPGANVLTF. The CDR3 DNA follows: TGTGCCAGCAGTTTATCACGGGGGCCTGGGGCCAACGTCCTGACTTTC.

The V and J genes are TRBV19 and TRBJ1-1; D is unclear. V lost 0 bases and J 5 bases, leaving 13 bases between the germline ends. The germline V gene has CDR1 LNHDA and CDR2 SQIVND (reference sequence). This CDR3 is built from 15 residues. DNA of the CDR3: TGTGCCAGTAGTATAGATGGAGGGAGGAGGACTGAAGCTTTCTTT. This codes for CASSIDGGRRTEAFF.

This clonotype was seen only a few times. The chain carries TRBV7-9 and TRBJ2-7, with D hard to call. Trimming cost V 8 bases and J 1 base, with 15 bases left between them. CDR1 is SEHNR and CDR2 is FQNEAQ in the germline V gene (reference sequence). This CDR3 spans 14 amino acids. In DNA, the CDR3 is TGTGCCAGCTCAGCACGGACGGCTTCCTACGAGCAGTACTTC. This sequence encodes CASSARTASYEQYF.

This sequence joins TRBV12-3 or TRBV12-4 and TRBJ2-3, with 8 bases aligning to TRBD1. The V segment lost 6 bases and the J segment 8 bases; nucleotides outside the gene matches: 4. The CDR3 contains 12 residues. The CDR3 nucleotides are TGTGCCAGCAGCCAGGACAGGGTTACGCAGTATTTT. As protein: CASSQDRVTQYF.

In this sample, this clonotype turned up many times. The chain uses TRBV6-1 and TRBJ2-1; 7 nucleotides align to TRBD2. There are 12 residues in the CDR3. Germline lookup yields CDR1 MNHNS and CDR2 SASEGT. The V and J ends lost 6 bases and 7 bases, in that order; junction bases with no gene match: 3. Here the CDR3 DNA reads TGTGCCAGCAGCTGGACTAGTAATGAGCAGTTCTTC. This codes for CASSWTSNEQFF.

The chain carries TRBV27 and TRBJ2-5; D perhaps matches TRBD2 (6 bases). The CDR3 sequence is 15 residues long. V was pared by 1 base and J by 1 base, with 10 bases between. CDR1 is MNHEY and CDR2 is SMNVEV in the germline V gene (reference sequence). The CDR3 DNA follows: TGTGCCAGCAGTTTATATACTAGCCCCCAAGAGACCCAGTACTTC. Protein product: CASSLYTSPQETQYF.

The chain couples TRBV20-1 to TRBJ1-2; TRBD1 matches at 8 bases. Germline loops: CDR1 DFQATT, CDR2 SNEGSKA (reference sequence). Trimming cost V 4 bases and J 4 bases; bases outside gene matches: 2. The CDR3 spans 12 residues. CDR3 DNA sequence: TGCAGTGCTACAGGGGGCGCCTATGGCTACACCTTC. This codes for CSATGGAYGYTF.

The rearrangement joins TRBV6-2 or TRBV6-3 to TRBJ2-1; 11 positions agree with TRBD2. Germline V gene data show CDR1 as MNHEY and CDR2 as SVGEGT. Losses at the gene ends were 2 bases for V and 0 bases for J; bases not matched to a gene: 6. The length of the CDR3 is 18 residues. CDR3 residues: CASSYPTSGTPSYNEQFF. In DNA, the CDR3 is TGTGCCAGCAGTTACCCGACTAGCGGGACTCCCTCCTACAATGAGCAGTTCTTC.

The chain has TRBV4-2 and TRBJ1-5; possible D gene TRBD1, 6 bases. Germline loops: CDR1 LGHNA, CDR2 YNFKEQ. This CDR3 is built from 15 residues. Trimming pared 0 bases from V and 6 bases from J, leaving 12 bases between. The CDR3: CASSQETGGSQPQHF. The CDR3 region has the DNA TGTGCCAGCAGCCAAGAGACGGGGGGCAGTCAGCCCCAGCATTTT.

The chain joins TRBV15 to TRBJ1-1; 9 nucleotides agree with TRBD1. Trimming cost V 2 bases and J 1 base; bases outside gene matches: 5. From germline, CDR1 is LNHNV and CDR2 YYDKDF (reference sequence). The CDR3 is 16 residues long. The CDR3 DNA sequence: TGTGCCACCAGCAGATTGACAGGGGGTCAGAACACTGAAGCTTTCTTT. Amino acid sequence: CATSRLTGGQNTEAFF.